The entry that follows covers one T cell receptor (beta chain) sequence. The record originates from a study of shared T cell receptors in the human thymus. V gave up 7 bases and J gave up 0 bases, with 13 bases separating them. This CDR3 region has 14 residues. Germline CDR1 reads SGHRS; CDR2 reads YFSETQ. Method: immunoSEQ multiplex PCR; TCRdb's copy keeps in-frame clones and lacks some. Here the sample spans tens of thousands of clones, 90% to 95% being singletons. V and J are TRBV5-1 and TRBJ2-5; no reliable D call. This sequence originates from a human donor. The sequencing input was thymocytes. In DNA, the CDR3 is TGCGCCAGCGGTAGGGAACAGTACCAAGAGACCCAGTACTTC. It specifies CASGREQYQETQYF.